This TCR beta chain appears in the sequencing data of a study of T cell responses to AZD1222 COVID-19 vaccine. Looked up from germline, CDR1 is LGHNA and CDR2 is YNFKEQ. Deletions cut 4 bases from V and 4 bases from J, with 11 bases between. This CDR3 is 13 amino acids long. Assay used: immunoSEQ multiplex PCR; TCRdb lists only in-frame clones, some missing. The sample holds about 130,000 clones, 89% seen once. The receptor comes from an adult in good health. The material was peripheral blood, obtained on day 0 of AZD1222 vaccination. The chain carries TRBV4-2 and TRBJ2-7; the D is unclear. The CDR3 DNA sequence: TGTGCCAGCAGCCGGGATGACGATTACGAGCAGTACTTC. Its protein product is CASSRDDDYEQYF.